This TCR beta chain was observed in a study of cytomegalovirus exposure and HLA in healthy donors. Vbeta (60) and Jbeta (13) primers were used in the PCR. Using immunoSEQ multiplex PCR, the repertoire was profiled, and TCRdb retains in-frame clones only, with some absent. The sample lists roughly 120,000 clones, over 60% occurring once. CDR1 is GTSNPN and CDR2 is SVGIG in the germline V gene (reference sequence). The CDR3 contains 14 residues. Trimming took off 5 bases at V and 1 base at J, with 12 bases between the two ends. The sample was PBMCs. This TCR came from a man aged 25-45 years in good health and CMV-seropositive. The gene calls are TRBV30 and TRBJ2-4, with D possibly being TRBD1 (8 bases). CDR3 bases: TGTGCCTGGGGACAGGGAGGGGCCAAAAACATTCAGTACTTC. This gives the protein CAWGQGGAKNIQYF.